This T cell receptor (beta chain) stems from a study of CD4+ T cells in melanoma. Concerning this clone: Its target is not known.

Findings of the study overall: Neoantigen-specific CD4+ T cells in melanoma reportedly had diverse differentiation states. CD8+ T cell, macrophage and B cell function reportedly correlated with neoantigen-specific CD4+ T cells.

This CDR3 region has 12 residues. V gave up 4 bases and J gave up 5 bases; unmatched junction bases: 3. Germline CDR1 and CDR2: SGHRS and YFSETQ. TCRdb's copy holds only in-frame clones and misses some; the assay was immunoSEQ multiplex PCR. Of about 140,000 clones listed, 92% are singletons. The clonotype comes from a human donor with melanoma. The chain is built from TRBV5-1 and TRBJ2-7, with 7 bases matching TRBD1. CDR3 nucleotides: TGCGCCAGCAGCGTGACAGGGCACGAGCAGTACTTC. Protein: CASSVTGHEQYF. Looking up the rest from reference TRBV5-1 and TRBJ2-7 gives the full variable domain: KAGVTQTPRYLIKTRGQQVTLSCSPISGHRSVSWYQQTPGQGLQFLFEYFSETQRNKGNFPGRFSGRQFSNSRSEMNVSTLELGDSALYLCASSVTGHEQYFGPGTRLTVT.